This T cell receptor (beta chain) was sequenced for a study of blood T cell repertoires in COVID-19. Study in general: T cells, B-cell-depleted T cells, or PBMCs provided the cDNA or gDNA that served as material.

Participant-given clinical history determined each cohort assignment. Data came from immunoSEQ multiplex PCR; TCRdb stores just in-frame clones and leaves some out. The table has 200,000 to 250,000 clones, 83% seen once; the top ten hold about 3.8%. V dropped 4 bases and J dropped 7; count of bases not matched to a gene: 11. From germline, CDR1 is SGDLS and CDR2 YYNGEE. This CDR3 has 15 amino acids. Sample: PBMCs or T cells enriched from blood (not recorded which). This chain links TRBV9 with TRBJ1-1; 9 bases match TRBD1. The origin of this receptor is a woman in her forties who had been exposed to COVID-19. The CDR3: CASSLWGTGLGEAFF. The CDR3 bases are TGTGCCAGCAGCCTCTGGGGGACAGGGCTAGGTGAAGCTTTCTTT.